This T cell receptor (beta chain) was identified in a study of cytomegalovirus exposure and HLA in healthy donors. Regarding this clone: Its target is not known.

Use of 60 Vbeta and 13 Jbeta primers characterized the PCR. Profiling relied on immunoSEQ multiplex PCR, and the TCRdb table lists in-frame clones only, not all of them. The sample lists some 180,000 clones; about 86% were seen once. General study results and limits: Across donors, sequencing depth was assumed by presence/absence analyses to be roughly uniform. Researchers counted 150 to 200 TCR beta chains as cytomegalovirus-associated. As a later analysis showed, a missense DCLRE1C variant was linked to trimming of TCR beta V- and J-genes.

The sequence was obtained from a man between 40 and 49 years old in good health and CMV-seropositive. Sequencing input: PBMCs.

CDR3 protein: CAWSVVQNTEAFF. CDR3 DNA sequence: TGTGCCTGGAGTGTTGTACAGAACACTGAAGCTTTCTTT. The V call is TRBV30, the J call TRBJ1-1; D gene ambiguous. CDR1 and CDR2 from the germline V gene are GTSNPN and SVGIG (reference sequence). The CDR3 runs 13 residues. V gave up 0 bases and J gave up 1 base, with 6 bases separating them.